The 27 T cell receptor beta chains listed next were all sequenced from one sample in a study of OX40 agonist ivuxolimab in advanced cancers. Method: immunoSEQ multiplex PCR; TCRdb's copy keeps in-frame clones and lacks some. The sample has roughly 25,000 clones; roughly 66% are singletons. The sequences come from CD4+ or CD8+ T cells sorted from blood, collected in a trial of the OX40 agonist ivuxolimab. These receptors were obtained from an adult with an advanced solid tumor such as melanoma, head and neck, liver or kidney cancer.

This clone was recorded once. The chain carries TRBV7-9 and TRBJ2-7; tentative D call: TRBD2 (5 bases). The CDR3 spans 13 residues. Germline assignment: CDR1 SEHNR and CDR2 FQNEAQ (reference sequence). V was trimmed by 4 bases and J by 0 bases, leaving 7 bases between them. CDR3 in amino acids: CASSSGYSYEQYF. In DNA form, the CDR3 reads TGTGCCAGCAGCTCGGGGTACTCCTACGAGCAGTACTTC.

CDR3 bases: TGTGCCAGCAGCTTAGACGAGACTTGGGGGGTTATGAACACTGAAGCTTTCTTT. It specifies CASSLDETWGVMNTEAFF. V is TRBV7-9 and J is TRBJ1-1, with D possibly TRBD1 on 5 matching bases. V lost 1 base and J 0 bases, leaving 18 bases between the germline ends. The CDR3 totals 18 residues. The germline CDR1 and CDR2 sequences are SEHNR and FQNEAQ (reference sequence).

V is TRBV19 and J is TRBJ2-1; weak D call: TRBD1 (5 bases). V lost 6 bases and J lost 7, with 19 bases in between. The CDR3 length is 15 residues. Germline CDR1 is LNHDA and CDR2 is SQIVND (reference sequence). The CDR3 sequence is CASSPDPGGANEQFF. The CDR3 region has the DNA TGTGCCAGTAGCCCCGACCCGGGTGGGGCTAATGAGCAGTTCTTC. The full variable domain, in which reference TRBV19 and TRBJ2-1 provide the parts outside the CDR3, is DGGITQSPKYLFRKEGQNVTLSCEQNLNHDAMYWYRQDPGQGLRLIYYSQIVNDFQKGDIAEGYSVSREKKESFPLTVTSAQKNPTAFYLCASSPDPGGANEQFFGPGTRLTVL.

The chain uses TRBV19 and TRBJ2-1; 12 bases agree with TRBD2. V gave up 1 base and J gave up 14 bases; unmatched junction bases: 6. The CDR3 loop spans 14 amino acids. CDR1 is LNHDA, CDR2 SQIVND, per germline (reference sequence). The CDR3 reads CASSIGLAGGNKFF. In nucleotides, the CDR3 is TGTGCCAGTAGTATAGGTCTAGCGGGGGGGAATAAGTTCTTC.

In its sample, this clone is medium-sized. The chain joins TRBV6-6 to TRBJ2-5; the D is unclear. The ends were cut back, 2 bases at V and 2 bases at J, with 6 bases in the middle. Germline values: CDR1 MNHNY, CDR2 SVGAGI (reference sequence). CDR3 size: 13 residues. This CDR3 is CASSYRPQETQYF. CDR3 coding DNA: TGTGCCAGCAGTTACCGGCCTCAAGAGACCCAGTACTTC.

The genes are TRBV29-1 and TRBJ2-7; 10 nucleotides align to TRBD1. Trimming cost V 3 bases and J 4 bases; bases outside gene matches: 3. CDR1 is SQVTM, CDR2 ANQGSEA, per germline. The CDR3 is 13 amino acids. The CDR3 DNA is TGCAGCGTTGACGGGACAGGGGATTACGAGCAGTACTTC. Protein: CSVDGTGDYEQYF.

Turning to this clone: Germline is not matched at one junction end, which may reflect a read error. The V and J genes are TRBV11-1 and TRBJ2-7, with unresolved D. The CDR3 runs to 12 residues. Germline assignment: CDR1 SGHAT and CDR2 FQDESV (reference sequence). The CDR3 is CASSFVIGENSF. The DNA of the CDR3 is TGTGCCAGCAGCTTTGTGATAGGCGAAAATAGCTTC. Complete variable domain (other parts from reference TRBV11-1 and TRBJ2-7): EAEVAQSPRYKITEKSQAVAFWCDPISGHATLYWYRQILGQGPELLVQFQDESVVDDSQLPKDRFSAERLKGVDSTLKIQPAELGDSAMYLCASSFVIGENSFGPGTRLTVT.

The gene calls are TRBV4-1 and TRBJ2-2; no clear D gene. Germline assignment: CDR1 MGHRA and CDR2 YSYEKL. The CDR3 extends over 14 amino acids. Trimming cost V 1 base and J 4 bases, with 7 bases left between them. CDR3 loop: CASSQVGFTGELFF. The CDR3 bases are TGCGCCAGCAGCCAAGTCGGGTTCACCGGGGAGCTGTTTTTT.

This chain connects TRBV19 to TRBJ2-2; D is possibly TRBD1 (6 bases). This CDR3 spans 15 amino acids. V lost 7 bases to trimming and J lost 4 bases, with 16 bases between them. Germline V lookup: CDR1 LNHDA, CDR2 SQIVND (reference sequence). This CDR3 is CASTPRGIGTGELFF. CDR3 DNA sequence: TGTGCCAGTACCCCTAGGGGGATAGGCACCGGGGAGCTGTTTTTT.

The rearrangement joins TRBV11-2 to TRBJ2-7; 10 bases are a match to TRBD2. The V and J ends lost 3 bases and 4 bases, in that order; junction bases with no gene match: 3. CDR3 size: 14 residues. Germline V gene data show CDR1 as SGHAT and CDR2 as FQNNGV. CDR3 protein: CASSLASGGYEQYF. Here the CDR3 DNA reads TGTGCCAGCAGCTTGGCTAGCGGGGGATACGAGCAGTACTTC.

CDR3 in DNA: TGTGCCAGCAGTTACTGGGGACAGGGCTACGAGCAGTACTTC. Protein product: CASSYWGQGYEQYF. This rearrangement joins TRBV6-5 to TRBJ2-7; 9 positions match TRBD1. The junction had 1 base not matched to a gene; V was cut back by 1 base and J by 3 bases. CDR1 MNHEY and CDR2 SVGAGI come from the germline V gene. CDR3 length: 14 residues.

This chain uses TRBV11-2 with TRBJ1-1, with D possibly TRBD1 on 5 matching bases. The CDR3 has 16 amino acids. Trimming pared 8 bases from V and 0 bases from J, leaving 19 bases between. The germline V gene encodes CDR1 SGHAT and CDR2 FQNNGV. The CDR3 region is CASASGTSYMNTEAFF. DNA of the CDR3: TGTGCCAGCGCTTCTGGGACTTCCTACATGAACACTGAAGCTTTCTTT.

The chain couples TRBV14 to TRBJ2-5; a possible D gene is TRBD2 (6 bases). V lost 4 bases and J lost 6, with 21 bases in between. Germline CDR1 SGHDN, CDR2 FVKESK. The CDR3 spans 16 residues. In nucleotides, the CDR3 is TGTGCCAGCAGCCTGACAACTAGCAGGGTCGGGAAGACCCAGTACTTC. This sequence encodes CASSLTTSRVGKTQYF.

Turning to this clone: This clone may be a read error of a much larger clone one base away. The chain has TRBV4-1 and TRBJ1-2; possible D gene TRBD1, 6 bases. Germline CDR1 and CDR2: MGHRA and YSYEKL. CDR3 length: 14 residues. The V end was cut by 1 base, the J end by 8 bases, with 14 bases between. CDR3: CASSQAYRVRGYTF. CDR3 coding DNA: TGCGCCAGCAGCCAAGCCTACAGGGTTAGAGGCTACACCTTC.

The chain carries TRBV30 and TRBJ1-2; D is undetermined. Per the germline V gene, CDR1 is GTSNPN and CDR2 is SVGIG (reference sequence). The CDR3 is made up of 13 amino acids. The germline V and J ends were trimmed by 0 bases and 4 bases, with 9 bases remaining between them. CDR3 DNA: TGTGCCTGGAGTGTAGGGCCGACCTATGGCTACACCTTC. Its protein product is CAWSVGPTYGYTF. Supplemented by reference TRBV30 and TRBJ1-2, the full variable domain reads SQTIHQWPATLVQPVGSPLSLECTVEGTSNPNLYWYRQAAGRGLQLLFYSVGIGQISSEVPQNLSASRPQDRQFILSSKKLLLSDSGFYLCAWSVGPTYGYTFGSGTRLTVV.

V gene TRBV6-6 combines with J gene TRBJ2-1; possibly TRBD1 for D (6 bases). Per the germline V gene, CDR1 is MNHNY and CDR2 is SVGAGI (reference sequence). The CDR3 is 14 amino acids. Trimming removed 0 bases at V and 7 bases at J, with 10 bases between. The CDR3 nucleotides are TGTGCCAGCAGTTACTCGATGCAGGGGAATGAGCAGTTCTTC. It is translated as CASSYSMQGNEQFF.

This clone is termed medium-sized. This chain joins TRBV5-1 and TRBJ2-5; D is undetermined. Trimming left V 4 bases short and J 9 bases short, with 10 bases between. The CDR3 has 11 residues. Looked up from germline, CDR1 is SGHRS and CDR2 is YFSETQ. The CDR3 protein is CASSDRTPQYF. Here the CDR3 DNA reads TGCGCCAGCAGCGACCGCACGCCCCAGTACTTC.

This chain connects TRBV7-8 to TRBJ2-2; D may be TRBD1 (6 bases). Trimming pared 0 bases from V and 6 bases from J, leaving 14 bases between. This CDR3 has 16 residues. Germline CDR1 reads SGHVS; CDR2 reads FQNEAQ. As DNA, the CDR3 is TGTGCCAGCAGCTTAGCGTTGCGTGGGGGCCCCGGGGAGCTGTTTTTT. Protein sequence: CASSLALRGGPGELFF. Full variable domain (outside the CDR3, taken from reference TRBV7-8 and TRBJ2-2): GAGVSQSPRYKVAKRGQDVALRCDPISGHVSLFWYQQALGQGPEFLTYFQNEAQLDKSGLPSDRFFAERPEGSVSTLKIQRTQQEDSAVYLCASSLALRGGPGELFFGEGSRLTVL.

The chain is built from TRBV4-1 and TRBJ2-7; no firm D call. The germline V and J ends were trimmed by 0 bases and 4 bases, with 4 bases remaining between them. CDR1 and CDR2 (germline): MGHRA, YSYEKL. This CDR3 spans 12 amino acids. The chain's CDR3 is CASSQDTYEQYF. The CDR3 nucleotides read TGCGCCAGCAGCCAAGATACTTACGAGCAGTACTTC.

This sequence joins TRBV6-5 and TRBJ2-7; the D call may be TRBD1 or TRBD2 (5 bases each). The CDR3 sequence is 15 residues long. Trimming left V 6 bases short and J 0 bases short, with 15 bases between. CDR1 MNHEY and CDR2 SVGAGI come from the germline V gene. The CDR3 region is CASRPASGSSYEQYF. As DNA, the CDR3 is TGTGCCAGCAGACCCGCTTCAGGGAGCTCCTACGAGCAGTACTTC.

The chain links TRBV13 to TRBJ2-1; possibly TRBD1 or TRBD2 for D (6 bases each). The length of the CDR3 is 17 residues. Germline assignment: CDR1 PRHDT and CDR2 FYEKMQ (reference sequence). V was trimmed by 5 bases and J by 4 bases, leaving 21 bases between them. CDR3 in DNA: TGTGCCAGCAGCCCCCGGTGGAGGGACATCATATACAATGAGCAGTTCTTC. As protein: CASSPRWRDIIYNEQFF.

The CDR3 bases are TGTGCCAGCAGCTACCCCGTGGGGTCTGAGACCCAGTACTTC. This translates into CASSYPVGSETQYF. The V and J genes are TRBV7-9 and TRBJ2-5; unclear D gene. Trimming took off 4 bases at V and 5 bases at J, with 14 bases between the two ends. CDR3 length: 14 residues. Germline V CDR1 and CDR2: SEHNR, FQNEAQ (reference sequence).

This clone has more than one count but fewer than ten. The rearrangement joins TRBV5-1 to TRBJ1-1, with D perhaps matching TRBD1 (5 bases). The V gene's germline CDR1 is SGHRS and CDR2 YFSETQ. V was trimmed by 7 bases and J by 1 base, leaving 11 bases between them. The CDR3 is 13 amino acids. CDR3 protein: CASWAGGNTEAFF. For the CDR3, the DNA is TGCGCCAGCTGGGCCGGGGGGAACACTGAAGCTTTCTTT.

This clone was seen once. V gene TRBV4-1 combines with J gene TRBJ1-2; no reliable D call. V lost 0 bases to trimming and J lost 6 bases, with 11 bases between them. Germline CDR1 is MGHRA and CDR2 is YSYEKL. The CDR3 has 14 amino acids. CDR3: CASSQDFADHGYTF. The CDR3 DNA reads TGCGCCAGCAGCCAAGACTTCGCCGACCATGGCTACACCTTC.

The DNA for the CDR3 is TGTGCCAGCAGCCAAAGAGCGGGGATGCGGGAGACCCAGTACTTC. This gives the protein CASSQRAGMRETQYF. The chain recombines TRBV7-3 with TRBJ2-5, with 7 bases that match TRBD2. The CDR3 is 15 residues long. Per germline, CDR1 SGHTA and CDR2 FQGTGA. The V segment lost 5 bases and the J segment 5 bases; nucleotides outside the gene matches: 11.

A few counts support this clone. The rearrangement uses TRBV9 and TRBJ2-3; possibly TRBD2 for D (6 bases). CDR3 length equals 15 residues. Germline V lookup: CDR1 SGDLS, CDR2 YYNGEE. V was shortened by 4 bases and J by 2 bases, with 14 bases between the two germline ends. CDR3 residues: CASSTGDFDTDTQYF. CDR3 nucleotide sequence: TGTGCCAGCAGCACTGGGGACTTCGACACAGATACGCAGTATTTT.

V and J are TRBV11-1 and TRBJ2-7, with 8 bases matching TRBD1. With V trimmed by 1 base and J by 3 bases, 8 bases remained unmatched. The CDR3 length is 16 residues. CDR1 and CDR2 (germline): SGHAT, FQDESV (reference sequence). CDR3 in DNA: TGTGCCAGCAGCTTAGGTCCGCGGGACAGGAGCTACGAGCAGTACTTC. Translation: CASSLGPRDRSYEQYF.